This TCR beta chain is drawn from a study of OX40 agonist ivuxolimab in advanced cancers. Study summary: Those treated in dose escalation had hepatocellular carcinoma, melanoma, renal cell cancer or head and neck cancer. General study findings and limits: In general, CD8+ T cells held more expanded clones than CD4+ did, on average.

As to this clone: Its specificity is unknown.

The CDR3 is made up of 15 amino acids. Germline V lookup: CDR1 MNHNY, CDR2 SVGAGI (reference sequence). The V gene lost 0 bases and the J gene lost 0 bases, with 8 bases spanning the gap. TCRdb's copy holds only in-frame clones and misses some; the assay was immunoSEQ multiplex PCR. This table has approximately 77,000 clones, over 80% appearing once. Sample: CD4+ or CD8+ T cells sorted from blood, taken in a trial of the OX40 agonist ivuxolimab. The TCR was taken from an adult with an advanced solid tumor such as melanoma, head and neck, liver or kidney cancer. The gene calls are TRBV6-6 and TRBJ1-2; no firm D call. In DNA, the CDR3 is TGTGCCAGCAGTTACTCCGAGCCTACTAACTATGGCTACACCTTC. Translated: CASSYSEPTNYGYTF.